One sample yielded the 26 T cell receptor beta chains listed below, sequenced in a study of cytomegalovirus exposure and HLA in healthy donors. Use of 60 Vbeta and 13 Jbeta primers characterized the PCR. Some clones are missing from TCRdb's copy, which holds only in-frame ones; the method was immunoSEQ multiplex PCR. Of 170,000 or so clones listed, more than 60% were seen once; the top ten hold roughly 3.5%. The sample comprised PBMCs. The receptors shown here come from a woman aged 60-75 years in good health and CMV-seropositive.

The chain combines TRBV29-1 with TRBJ1-3; D is unresolved. In germline, CDR1 is SQVTM, CDR2 ANQGSEA. The CDR3 has 15 amino acids. The V gene lost 6 bases and the J gene lost 1 base, with 16 bases spanning the gap. The CDR3, as DNA: TGCAGCGTCTCGAAAGTCCAGACATCTGGAAACACCATATATTTT. Protein sequence: CSVSKVQTSGNTIYF.

The rearrangement links TRBV2 to TRBJ2-5; D call uncertain. The CDR3 totals 13 residues. V lost 0 bases, J lost 7 bases, and 9 bases lay in between. Germline loops: CDR1 SNHLY, CDR2 FYNNEI. The CDR3 sequence: CASSEAPVGTQYF. For the CDR3, the DNA is TGTGCCAGCAGTGAAGCTCCCGTCGGGACCCAGTACTTC.

This clone has a single count. The V call is TRBV27, the J call TRBJ2-2; 9 bases map to TRBD1. The CDR3 has 15 amino acids. Germline V lookup: CDR1 MNHEY, CDR2 SMNVEV (reference sequence). J lost 7 bases, V lost 5 bases, and 8 bases had no gene match. The CDR3 region is CASSRGQGRYGELFF. The CDR3 DNA follows: TGTGCCAGCAGTAGGGGACAGGGACGATACGGGGAGCTGTTTTTT.

This clone is a singleton in its sample. In nucleotides, the CDR3 is TGTGCCAGCAGTCGAGAGGGAGGCACCGGGGAGCTGTTTTTT. Protein sequence: CASSREGGTGELFF. The chain links TRBV2 to TRBJ2-2; a weak D match, TRBD2 (6 bases). Looked up from germline, CDR1 is SNHLY and CDR2 is FYNNEI. This CDR3 region has 14 residues. V lost 5 bases and J lost 4, with 11 bases in between.

The table lists this clone with a few counts. The rearrangement uses TRBV7-8 and TRBJ1-1; D perhaps matches TRBD1 (5 bases). The V end was cut by 1 base, the J end by 6 bases, with 12 bases between. From germline, CDR1 is SGHVS and CDR2 FQNEAQ. CDR3 length: 14 amino acids. CDR3 coding DNA: TGTGCCAGCAGCTTAGAGGGGCGCGGGGCTGAAGCTTTCTTT. This codes for CASSLEGRGAEAFF.

V usage is TRBV10-3 and J usage is TRBJ2-7; perhaps TRBD2 as D (5 bases). Germline CDR1 is ENHRY and CDR2 is SYGVKD. V lost 10 bases and J 1 base, leaving 20 bases between the germline ends. The CDR3 runs to 15 residues. CDR3 DNA: TGTGCCACCGCCTCCTCCTTGACGGGATCCTACGAGCAGTACTTC. Encoded protein: CATASSLTGSYEQYF.

The gene calls are TRBV6-5 and TRBJ2-5; the D gene is possibly TRBD1 (6 bases). This CDR3 is built from 13 residues. Germline CDR1 and CDR2: MNHEY and SVGAGI. V was cut by 2 bases and J by 5 bases, with 9 bases left in between. DNA for the CDR3: TGTGCCAGCAGTTACGGACAGAGGGAGACCCAGTACTTC. This translates into CASSYGQRETQYF.

J is TRBJ2-1 and V is TRBV27, with a tentative D call TRBD2 (6 bases). CDR3 length equals 15 residues. Germline values: CDR1 MNHEY, CDR2 SMNVEV (reference sequence). The ends were cut back, 5 bases at V and 1 base at J, with 12 bases in the middle. The CDR3 coding sequence is TGTGCCAGCAGTCAGAGCGGGCCATCCTACAATGAGCAGTTCTTC. The encoded protein is CASSQSGPSYNEQFF.

V is TRBV28 and J is TRBJ1-3; 7 bases align to TRBD1. The V and J ends lost 7 bases and 0 bases, in that order; junction bases with no gene match: 9. The germline V gene encodes CDR1 MDHEN and CDR2 SYDVKM. The CDR3 has 16 residues. The CDR3 here is CASNTGVAFSGNTIYF. CDR3 nucleotide sequence: TGTGCCAGCAACACAGGGGTAGCCTTCTCTGGAAACACCATATATTTT.

The genes are TRBV7-6 and TRBJ2-7; tentative D call: TRBD1 (6 bases). Trimming removed 5 bases from V and 2 bases from J, with 13 bases in between. This CDR3 spans 14 amino acids. The V gene's germline CDR1 is SGHVS and CDR2 FNYEAQ. In nucleotides, the CDR3 is TGTGCCAGCAGCCTAACGACAGGACCCTACGAGCAGTACTTC. It translates to CASSLTTGPYEQYF.

The rearrangement joins TRBV9 to TRBJ2-2, with 8 positions matching TRBD1. Trimming removed 0 bases from V and 8 bases from J; junction bases left unmatched: 3. Germline CDR1 and CDR2: SGDLS and YYNGEE. This CDR3 contains 14 residues. CDR3 in amino acids: CASSVVWDRGELFF. In nucleotides, the CDR3 is TGTGCCAGCAGCGTAGTATGGGACAGGGGGGAGCTGTTTTTT.

The chain couples TRBV5-1 to TRBJ2-2; tentatively, D is TRBD2 (6 bases). The germline V gene has CDR1 SGHRS and CDR2 YFSETQ. V was shortened by 4 bases and J by 4 bases, with 14 bases between the two germline ends. CDR3 length: 15 amino acids. The CDR3 sequence is CASSAGWRSTGELFF. In DNA, the CDR3 is TGCGCCAGCAGCGCGGGGTGGCGTTCCACCGGGGAGCTGTTTTTT.

The chain links TRBV30 to TRBJ1-1; the match to TRBD1 covers 7 bases. This CDR3 contains 13 residues. Germline values: CDR1 GTSNPN, CDR2 SVGIG (reference sequence). V was clipped by 2 bases and J by 6 bases; unmatched bases: 6. CDR3 in amino acids: CAWSLTGRPEAFF. As DNA, the CDR3 is TGTGCCTGGAGTTTGACAGGGAGGCCTGAAGCTTTCTTT.

This clone showed up just a few times. This rearrangement joins TRBV7-6 to TRBJ2-5; TRBD1 agrees at 7 bases. The V gene end was trimmed by 5 bases and the J gene end by 1 base; junction bases not matched to a gene: 4. Germline assignment: CDR1 SGHVS and CDR2 FNYEAQ. CDR3 size: 14 residues. The DNA for the CDR3 is TGTGCCAGCAGCCGGGGACAGTCCCAAGAGACCCAGTACTTC. Residues: CASSRGQSQETQYF.

The chain combines TRBV6-5 with TRBJ2-1, with D possibly TRBD2 on 5 matching bases. Trimming left V 2 bases short and J 3 bases short, with 11 bases between. The CDR3 has 15 residues. Germline V gene data show CDR1 as MNHEY and CDR2 as SVGAGI. The CDR3 spells CASSYDGVGYNEQFF. The CDR3 DNA follows: TGTGCCAGCAGTTACGACGGGGTAGGCTACAATGAGCAGTTCTTC.

With respect to this clone: The junction differs from germline at one of its ends, possibly a read error. The V and J genes are TRBV7-9 and TRBJ2-7; a possible D gene is TRBD1 (6 bases). Germline values: CDR1 SEHNR, CDR2 FQNEAQ (reference sequence). The CDR3 has 15 amino acids. The CDR3 DNA follows: TGTTCCAGCAGCTTATCGACAGGTAGCTCCTACGAGCAGTACTTC. Translating gives CSSSLSTGSSYEQYF.

The chain is built from TRBV12-5 and TRBJ1-5; 7 bases align to TRBD1. The V and J ends lost 5 bases and 5 bases, in that order; junction bases with no gene match: 12. This CDR3 has 16 residues. Per germline, CDR1 LGHNT and CDR2 FRNRAP. As DNA, the CDR3 is TGTGCTAGTGGTCCCCACCACAGGGGAGAGTATCAGCCCCAGCATTTT. Amino acid sequence: CASGPHHRGEYQPQHF.

The chain uses TRBV27 and TRBJ1-2; 7 positions match TRBD1. The germline V gene has CDR1 MNHEY and CDR2 SMNVEV (reference sequence). The CDR3 consists of 17 residues. J was trimmed by 4 bases and V by 5 bases; bases with no gene match: 16. Here the CDR3 DNA reads TGTGCCAGCAGTCCATCCTACCGGGACAGTATTTCCTATGGCTACACCTTC. It translates to CASSPSYRDSISYGYTF.

The CDR3 nucleotides read TGTGCCAGCAGTTTAGCCGGGCGGGCAAAACTGTTTTTT. Its translation: CASSLAGRAKLFF. The V and J genes are TRBV28 and TRBJ1-4; D gene ambiguous. The CDR3 extends over 13 amino acids. Germline assignment: CDR1 MDHEN and CDR2 SYDVKM. The V gene lost 2 bases and the J gene lost 10 bases, with 11 bases spanning the gap.

The chain uses TRBV9 and TRBJ1-2; a possible D gene is TRBD1 (6 bases). Germline-derived CDR1 and CDR2 are SGDLS and YYNGEE. CDR3 length: 16 amino acids. Trimming left V 3 bases short and J 2 bases short, with 17 bases between. The CDR3, as DNA: TGTGCCAGCAGCGAGGGGGACGGGGAGAGGAACTATGGCTACACCTTC. Amino acid sequence: CASSEGDGERNYGYTF.

The chain has TRBV6-1 and TRBJ2-3; 14 bases are shared with TRBD2. V lost 4 bases, J lost 4 bases, and 1 base stayed unmatched. Per the germline V gene, CDR1 is MNHNS and CDR2 is SASEGT. This CDR3 is 15 amino acids long. CDR3 sequence (DNA): TGTGCCAGCAGTGGACTAGCGGGAGGGCCAGATACGCAGTATTTT. Translated, it gives CASSGLAGGPDTQYF.

This clone was observed a single time. The chain employs TRBV4-3 and TRBJ1-1, with D uncertain. V was clipped by 4 bases and J by 3 bases, with 12 bases between them. This CDR3 has 14 amino acids. From germline, CDR1 is LGHNA and CDR2 YSLEER. The CDR3 sequence: CASSPQERDTEAFF. The CDR3, as DNA: TGCGCCAGCAGCCCCCAGGAGAGGGACACTGAAGCTTTCTTT.

The chain employs TRBV30 and TRBJ1-5; D might be TRBD1 (5 bases). Trimming left V 0 bases short and J 3 bases short, with 6 bases between. In germline, CDR1 is GTSNPN, CDR2 SVGIG (reference sequence). The CDR3 is made up of 13 amino acids. As DNA, the CDR3 is TGTGCCTGGAGTGTAGGGGTCAATCAGCCCCAGCATTTT. Amino acid sequence: CAWSVGVNQPQHF.

The gene calls are TRBV7-3 and TRBJ2-5, with 7 positions matching TRBD2. The germline gives CDR1 SGHTA, CDR2 FQGTGA. The CDR3 is made up of 13 amino acids. With 5 bases clipped from V and 2 bases from J, the junction kept 2 bases outside the gene matches. CDR3: CASSPSGQETQYF. Here the CDR3 DNA reads TGTGCCAGCAGCCCTAGCGGACAAGAGACCCAGTACTTC. The whole variable domain, filled in from reference TRBV7-3 and TRBJ2-5, reads GAGVSQTPSNKVTEKGKYVELRCDPISGHTALYWYRQSLGQGPEFLIYFQGTGAADDSGLPNDRFFAVRPEGSVSTLKIQRTERGDSAVYLCASSPSGQETQYFGPGTRLLVL.

V is TRBV29-1 and J is TRBJ1-2; 8 bases fit TRBD1. This CDR3 contains 15 residues. Trimming removed 3 bases from V and 8 bases from J; junction bases left unmatched: 14. CDR1 and CDR2 from the germline V gene are SQVTM and ANQGSEA. In nucleotides, the CDR3 is TGCAGCGTTGATGGTGCAGGGGGCGCAGTGCGAGGCTACACCTTC. It codes for CSVDGAGGAVRGYTF.

The chain joins TRBV5-1 to TRBJ2-5; 9 bases match TRBD1. V shed 0 bases, J shed 4 bases, and the junction held 4 bases outside the gene matches. CDR3 length: 15 amino acids. Germline assignment: CDR1 SGHRS and CDR2 YFSETQ. The CDR3 nucleotides are TGCGCCAGCAGCTTGGGTGACAGGGGGGGAGAGACCCAGTACTTC. Encoded protein: CASSLGDRGGETQYF.